The rows below give T cell receptor beta chains drawn from one sample of a study of T cell changes during pregnancy in multiple sclerosis. Sequencing was performed with immunoSEQ multiplex PCR; in TCRdb, only in-frame clones are kept and a portion is missing. The sample yields about 49,000 clones, around 91% seen once. This material consisted of CD4+ T cells from peripheral blood mononuclear cells, taken in the second trimester of pregnancy. The receptors derive from a female donor in good health, enrolled as a control in a pregnancy study. CDR3s include the opening cysteine and the closing phenylalanine or tryptophan. Each record gives: CDR3 length, J gene, clone size, V gene, D gene, CDR3 protein, CDR3 DNA. The D gene is left open where the match is weak. Not every row has a clone size; where given, it reads once, few, many or a size class.

>15|TRBJ1-1|once|TRBV7-3|TRBD1
CASSLRGGVTTEAFF
TGTGCCAGCAGCTTGAGAGGGGGCGTTACCACTGAAGCTTTCTTT
>16|TRBJ1-1|NA|TRBV7-9|TRBD1
CASSFAQGTGKAEAFF
TGTGCCAGCAGCTTTGCCCAGGGGACAGGGAAGGCTGAAGCTTTCTTT
>15|TRBJ1-1|NA|TRBV7-9|NA
CASTPGTGRNTEAFF
TGTGCCAGCACCCCTGGTACAGGGAGGAACACTGAAGCTTTCTTT
>13|TRBJ2-5|NA|TRBV11-2|TRBD1
CASSPTGGETQYF
TGTGCCAGCAGCCCGACAGGGGGAGAGACCCAGTACTTC
>13|TRBJ1-3|NA|TRBV19|NA
CASNSHSGNTIYF
TGTGCCAGTAATTCCCACTCTGGAAACACCATATATTTT
>14|TRBJ1-6|NA|TRBV14|TRBD1
CASSHGQGGSPLHF
TGTGCCAGCAGCCACGGACAGGGCGGTTCACCCCTCCACTTT
>13|TRBJ1-5|NA|TRBV30|NA
CAWSGTKGQPQHF
TGTGCCTGGAGTGGGACAAAAGGTCAGCCCCAGCATTTT
>16|TRBJ1-1|NA|TRBV12-2|NA
CASRLEWTGIGTEAFF
TGTGCAAGTCGCTTAGAGTGGACAGGGATTGGGACTGAAGCTTTCTTT
>15|TRBJ1-3|NA|TRBV2|TRBD1
CASRYRGHSGNTIYF
TGTGCCAGCAGGTACAGGGGACACTCTGGAAACACCATATATTTT
>16|TRBJ1-2|NA|TRBV5-4|NA
CASSSIRPVAGDGYTF
TGTGCCAGCAGCTCCATACGACCGGTTGCGGGAGATGGCTACACCTTC
>14|TRBJ1-5|NA|TRBV10-2|NA
CASSDGGLNQPQHF
TGCGCCAGCAGTGATGGGGGGTTGAATCAGCCCCAGCATTTT
>13|TRBJ2-5|NA|TRBV7-2|NA
CASSPRVQETQYF
TGTGCCAGCAGCCCCCGGGTCCAAGAGACCCAGTACTTC
>13|TRBJ2-7|NA|TRBV11-3|NA
CASSLVSVSGEYF
TGTGCCAGCAGCTTAGTGAGTGTGTCAGGGGAGTACTTC
>13|TRBJ1-2|NA|TRBV5-5|TRBD1
CASIPGTVGVYTF
TGTGCCAGCATCCCTGGGACAGTGGGGGTCTACACCTTC
>15|TRBJ2-1|NA|TRBV18|TRBD1
CASSPSGTVNNEQFF
TGTGCCAGCTCACCATCCGGGACAGTAAACAATGAGCAGTTCTTC
>11|TRBJ2-7|few|TRBV5-1|NA
CASSPGYEQYF
TGCGCCAGCAGCCCCGGGTACGAGCAGTACTTC
>15|TRBJ1-4|NA|TRBV13|NA
CASSFGGNPKVELFF
TGTGCCAGCAGCTTCGGGGGTAACCCGAAAGTTGAACTGTTTTTT
>16|TRBJ2-5|NA|TRBV4-3|TRBD1
CASSQDYQGQRMTQYF
TGCGCCAGCAGCCAAGATTACCAGGGACAGAGAATGACCCAGTACTTC
>15|TRBJ2-1|NA|TRBV10-3|NA
CAISGGGGRLPEQFF
TGTGCCATCAGCGGCGGGGGCGGTCGACTTCCTGAGCAGTTCTTC
>15|TRBJ2-3|NA|TRBV7-2|NA
CASSFSPGGQDTQYF
TGTGCCAGCAGCTTCTCCCCGGGGGGCCAAGATACGCAGTATTTT
>14|TRBJ2-2|NA|TRBV7-3|NA
CASTLRANTGELFF
TGTGCCAGCACCCTCAGGGCGAACACCGGGGAGCTGTTTTTT
>15|TRBJ1-1|NA|TRBV7-9|NA
CASSPSVGGNTEAFF
TGTGCCAGCAGTCCGTCGGTCGGCGGAAACACTGAAGCTTTCTTT
>15|TRBJ1-1|NA|TRBV5-4|NA
CASSLGDGQGTEAFF
TGTGCCAGCAGCTTGGGTGACGGGCAGGGCACTGAAGCTTTCTTT
>15|TRBJ2-2|NA|TRBV4-1|TRBD1
CASSQRDSGGRELFF
TGCGCCAGCAGCCAACGAGACTCAGGGGGCCGGGAGCTGTTTTTT
>15|TRBJ1-5|NA|TRBV6-1|NA
CASTWTRGSNQPQHF
TGTGCCAGCACTTGGACGCGGGGGAGCAATCAGCCCCAGCATTTT
>13|TRBJ2-5|NA|TRBV30|TRBD1
CAWSSRGRETQYF
TGTGCCTGGAGTTCCAGGGGGAGAGAGACCCAGTACTTC
>13|TRBJ2-7|once|TRBV7-2|NA
CASSLVGGYEQYF
TGTGCCAGCAGCTTAGTCGGTGGCTACGAGCAGTACTTC
>15|TRBJ2-7|NA|TRBV30|TRBD1
CAWSLQGAGSYEQYF
TGTGCCTGGAGCCTACAGGGGGCTGGATCCTACGAGCAGTACTTC
>15|TRBJ1-3|NA|TRBV5-1|TRBD1
CASSPQGPSGNTIYF
TGCGCCAGCAGCCCACAGGGGCCCTCTGGAAACACCATATATTTT
>15|TRBJ1-2|NA|TRBV25-1|NA
CASSSHAGVNYGYTF
TGTGCCAGCAGTAGCCATGCGGGGGTTAACTATGGCTACACCTTC
>16|TRBJ2-1|NA|TRBV10-3|TRBD1
CAISEGGTGGPSEQFF
TGTGCCATCAGTGAGGGAGGGACAGGGGGACCAAGTGAGCAGTTCTTC
>12|TRBJ2-5|NA|TRBV2|NA
CASSDPRETQYF
TGTGCCAGCAGTGACCCTCGGGAGACCCAGTACTTC
>15|TRBJ2-7|NA|TRBV5-1|TRBD1
CASSSDRGLSWEQYF
TGCGCCAGCAGCTCGGACAGGGGGCTATCGTGGGAGCAGTACTTC
>15|TRBJ1-5|NA|TRBV7-2|TRBD1
CASSSTGLSNQPQHF
TGTGCCAGCAGCTCGACAGGGTTAAGCAATCAGCCCCAGCATTTT
>13|TRBJ1-1|NA|TRBV2|NA
CASREGRKAEAFF
TGTGCCAGCAGGGAGGGACGGAAGGCTGAAGCTTTCTTT
>15|TRBJ1-2|NA|TRBV11-3|TRBD1
CASSPDSTGGNGYTF
TGTGCCAGCAGCCCTGACTCGACAGGGGGAAATGGCTACACCTTC
>14|TRBJ1-2|once|TRBV5-8|NA
CASSYMDSIYGYTF
TGTGCCAGCAGCTACATGGACAGTATCTATGGCTACACCTTC
>17|TRBJ2-5|NA|TRBV5-1|TRBD2
CASSPLERGGPGETQYF
TGCGCCAGCAGCCCCCTAGAGCGGGGGGGCCCCGGCGAGACCCAGTACTTC
>13|TRBJ2-3|NA|TRBV9|NA
CASGLAGEDTQYF
TGTGCCAGCGGGCTGGCGGGTGAAGATACGCAGTATTTT
>15|TRBJ2-7|once|TRBV7-2|TRBD2
CASSTNGGSSYEQYF
TGTGCCAGCAGCACAAACGGGGGGTCGTCCTACGAGCAGTACTTC
>14|TRBJ2-4|NA|TRBV10-2|TRBD1
CASSPTGAGNIQYF
TGCGCCAGCAGTCCTACAGGGGCGGGAAACATTCAGTACTTC
>17|TRBJ1-4|NA|TRBV30|NA
CAWSVALGFFGNEKLFF
TGTGCCTGGAGTGTCGCGCTCGGGTTCTTCGGTAATGAAAAACTGTTTTTT
>15|TRBJ1-4|NA|TRBV19|NA
CASSTQRGTNEKLFF
TGTGCCAGTAGTACCCAAAGGGGGACTAATGAAAAACTGTTTTTT
>15|TRBJ2-3|NA|TRBV30|TRBD2
CAWSLAAGGTDTQYF
TGTGCCTGGAGTCTCGCTGCGGGGGGCACAGATACGCAGTATTTT
>17|TRBJ2-1|NA|TRBV7-3|NA
CASSSSDSLYTYNEQFF
TGTGCCAGCAGCTCGTCTGACTCTTTATATACCTACAATGAGCAGTTCTTC
>15|TRBJ2-3|NA|TRBV19|NA
CASSSRTSAPDTQYF
TGTGCCAGTAGTTCGCGGACAAGCGCCCCAGATACGCAGTATTTT
>16|TRBJ2-7|NA|TRBV4-1|TRBD1
CASSQGTGTGAYEQYF
TGCGCCAGCAGCCAAGGGACCGGGACAGGGGCGTACGAGCAGTACTTC
>14|TRBJ2-5|NA|TRBV19|NA
CASSTPGQVKTQYF
TGTGCCAGTAGTACCCCAGGTCAGGTGAAGACCCAGTACTTC
>15|TRBJ2-5|NA|TRBV7-3|TRBD1
CASSPIPTGQGAQYF
TGTGCCAGCAGCCCTATCCCGACAGGCCAGGGGGCCCAGTACTTC
>14|TRBJ1-1|NA|TRBV19|TRBD1
CASSMRQGRTEAFF
TGTGCCAGTAGTATGAGACAGGGGCGAACTGAAGCTTTCTTT
>13|TRBJ1-6|few|TRBV10-3|TRBD1
CATGQDPNSPLHF
TGTGCCACCGGACAGGACCCGAATTCACCCCTCCACTTT
>16|TRBJ1-6|NA|TRBV19|TRBD1
CASSQGASSYNSPLHF
TGTGCCAGTAGTCAGGGGGCGAGCTCCTATAATTCACCCCTCCACTTT
>14|TRBJ2-3|once|TRBV7-9|NA
CASSLDLGTLTQYF
TGTGCCAGCAGCTTAGACCTTGGGACTCTTACGCAGTATTTT
>14|TRBJ1-1|NA|TRBV9|TRBD1
CASSAGQGNTEAFF
TGTGCCAGCAGCGCTGGACAGGGGAACACTGAAGCTTTCTTT
>13|TRBJ1-2|NA|TRBV18|TRBD1
CASSPGTGGGYTF
TGTGCCAGCTCACCAGGGACAGGTGGTGGCTACACCTTC
>17|TRBJ1-1|NA|TRBV21-1|NA
CASSKGRTGGLDTEAFF
TGTGCCAGCAGCAAAGGGAGGACAGGGGGTTTGGACACTGAAGCTTTCTTT
>13|TRBJ1-2|NA|TRBV18|NA
CASSRDSSYGYTF
TGTGCCAGCTCACGAGACTCTTCCTATGGCTACACCTTC
>16|TRBJ2-3|NA|TRBV9|TRBD2
CASSVDSGGYTDTQYF
TGTGCCAGCAGCGTAGATAGCGGGGGATACACAGATACGCAGTATTTT
>14|TRBJ1-6|NA|TRBV11-3|TRBD1
CASSPRDSYSPLHF
TGTGCCAGCAGCCCACGGGACAGCTATTCACCCCTCCACTTT
>17|TRBJ1-1|NA|TRBV19|NA
CASSIDVRQVKNTEAFF
TGTGCCAGTAGTATAGATGTTCGACAGGTCAAGAACACTGAAGCTTTCTTT